This T cell receptor beta chain was retrieved from a study of blood T cell repertoires in COVID-19. The wider study: From the United States, Italy and Spain came samples of acute and convalescent COVID-19. PBMCs, B-cell-depleted T cells, or T cells provided the cDNA or gDNA that made up the material.

Germline V gene lookup returns CDR1 LNHDA and CDR2 SQIVND (reference sequence). This CDR3 comprises 14 residues. V shed 7 bases and J shed 5 bases, with 16 bases lying between them. Authors' analysis steps: Nucleated cell counts were estimated from reference gene primer amplification. The method was immunoSEQ multiplex PCR; TCRdb's version includes in-frame clones alone and lacks a portion of them. D and trimming come from the DNA, and the V and J calls and clone size come from that table. The data hold 150,000 to 200,000 clones, with about nine tenths observed a single time. This TCR was recovered from a man in his sixties with acute or convalescent COVID-19. This chain joins TRBV19 and TRBJ2-3; tentative D call: TRBD2 (6 bases). Source material: peripheral blood. The CDR3 DNA is TGTGCCAGTAAGAAGCGGGTAGAGTTAGATACGCAGTATTTT. The encoded protein is CASKKRVELDTQYF.